This entry lists 27 T cell receptor beta chains sequenced from one sample in a study of blood T cell repertoires in COVID-19. Sequencing used immunoSEQ multiplex PCR; TCRdb keeps in-frame clones, though not all of them. The sample shows under 300,000 clones, less than 90% of them seen only once. The sequencing input was peripheral blood. The receptors originated from a woman aged 40 to 50 who had recovered from COVID-19.

This clone was detected only once. The V gene is TRBV13, the J gene TRBJ1-1; D possibly corresponds to TRBD1 (5 bases). This CDR3 region has 13 residues. Per germline, CDR1 PRHDT and CDR2 FYEKMQ (reference sequence). V gave up 6 bases and J gave up 2 bases, with 10 bases separating them. This CDR3 reads CASRRQINTEAFF. The CDR3 DNA reads TGTGCCAGCAGAAGACAGATTAACACTGAAGCTTTCTTT.

This chain joins TRBV29-1 and TRBJ1-1, with D uncertain. The V and J ends lost 6 bases and 0 bases respectively, with 14 bases between them. Germline V CDR1 and CDR2: SQVTM, ANQGSEA. The length of the CDR3 is 14 residues. The CDR3 nucleotides read TGCAGCGTGAAGAGGTTTCTAATGAACACTGAAGCTTTCTTT. It encodes CSVKRFLMNTEAFF.

This chain joins TRBV5-1 and TRBJ1-4; D may be TRBD1 (6 bases). Germline CDR1 is SGHRS and CDR2 is YFSETQ. V dropped 5 bases and J dropped 7 bases, with 15 bases sitting between them. The CDR3 runs 14 residues. CDR3 in DNA: TGCGCCAGCAGAGAGACAGGATCATCTGAAAAACTGTTTTTT. It codes for CASRETGSSEKLFF.

In this sample, this clone turned up once. The chain joins TRBV4-1 to TRBJ2-7; weak D call: TRBD1 (7 bases). The CDR3 runs 15 residues. Germline V gene lookup returns CDR1 MGHRA and CDR2 YSYEKL. V was trimmed by 1 base and J by 4 bases, leaving 14 bases between them. CDR3 nucleotide sequence: TGCGCCAGCAGCCAAGCGGCAGGGGGGTTTTACGAGCAGTACTTC. Translating gives CASSQAAGGFYEQYF.

This clone showed up just once. V is TRBV6-1 and J is TRBJ1-4; D is uncertain. The CDR3 totals 15 residues. The germline V gene has CDR1 MNHNS and CDR2 SASEGT. Trimming shortened V by 0 bases and J by 4 bases, and 9 bases separated the two germline ends. CDR3 protein: CASSEAVAVNEKLFF. In nucleotides, the CDR3 is TGTGCCAGCAGTGAAGCTGTGGCCGTTAATGAAAAACTGTTTTTT.

V and J are TRBV4-1 and TRBJ2-6; D may be TRBD1 (6 bases). V lost 0 bases to trimming and J lost 4 bases, with 16 bases between them. The germline CDR1 and CDR2 sequences are MGHRA and YSYEKL. CDR3 length: 18 residues. The chain's CDR3 is CASSQDGPGASGANVLTF. The CDR3 DNA reads TGCGCCAGCAGCCAAGATGGGCCAGGGGCCTCCGGGGCCAACGTCCTGACTTTC.

This clone was detected once. The rearrangement joins TRBV27 to TRBJ1-4; the D gene is possibly TRBD1 (5 bases). CDR1 and CDR2 (germline): MNHEY, SMNVEV (reference sequence). The CDR3 extends over 15 amino acids. V was cut by 0 bases and J by 7 bases, with 12 bases left in between. The CDR3 reads CASSLSGRVGEKLFF. CDR3 DNA: TGTGCCAGCAGTTTATCCGGCAGGGTGGGTGAAAAACTGTTTTTT.

The J gene is TRBJ1-4, the V gene TRBV2; 7 bases line up with TRBD1. This CDR3 is 15 amino acids long. Germline CDR1 SNHLY, CDR2 FYNNEI. Germline trimming cut 6 bases from V and 3 bases from J; bases unmatched to any gene: 7. The CDR3 nucleotides read TGTGCCAGCAGATCCCGACAGGGTTCTAATGAAAAACTGTTTTTT. It yields the protein CASRSRQGSNEKLFF.

The chain recombines TRBV7-9 with TRBJ2-6; 10 bases match TRBD1. V lost 5 bases, J lost 0 bases, and 10 bases stayed unmatched. The CDR3 is 19 residues long. Per germline, CDR1 SEHNR and CDR2 FQNEAQ (reference sequence). The CDR3 DNA reads TGTGCCAGCAGCCACCAACCGGGACAGGGGCTCTCTGGGGCCAACGTCCTGACTTTC. Protein product: CASSHQPGQGLSGANVLTF.

The chain joins TRBV28 to TRBJ1-1; D is unresolved. CDR1 MDHEN and CDR2 SYDVKM come from the germline V gene. The length of the CDR3 is 12 residues. Trimming took 4 bases from V and 7 from J, leaving 10 bases between them. The CDR3 DNA sequence: TGTGCCAGCAGTTGGTTTAGGAGTGAAGCTTTCTTT. Translating it yields CASSWFRSEAFF. Full variable domain (remainder filled in from reference TRBV28 and TRBJ1-1): DVKVTQSSRYLVKRTGEKVFLECVQDMDHENMFWYRQDPGLGLRLIYFSYDVKMKEKGDIPEGYSVSREKKERFSLILESASTNQTSMYLCASSWFRSEAFFGQGTRLTVV.

The chain carries TRBV6-5 and TRBJ1-5, with 7 bases matching TRBD1. V gave up 7 bases and J gave up 2 bases; unmatched junction bases: 8. CDR3 size: 15 residues. Germline CDR1 is MNHEY and CDR2 is SVGAGI. As DNA, the CDR3 is TGTGCCAGCACTATAGACAGGGCCGGCAATCAGCCCCAGCATTTT. This encodes CASTIDRAGNQPQHF.

This chain uses TRBV5-1 with TRBJ2-7, with a weak D call TRBD1 (6 bases). CDR1 and CDR2 (germline): SGHRS, YFSETQ. Trimming stripped 9 bases from V and 2 bases from J, with 18 bases between. The CDR3 is 14 residues long. The CDR3 loop reads CATALADSAYEQYF. The CDR3 DNA reads as TGCGCCACCGCTCTGGCGGACAGCGCCTACGAGCAGTACTTC.

The CDR3 protein is CASRVGQGSYEQYF. As DNA, the CDR3 is TGCGCCAGCAGGGTAGGCCAGGGCTCCTACGAGCAGTACTTC. The chain links TRBV5-1 to TRBJ2-7, with D perhaps TRBD1 (5 bases). This CDR3 has 14 amino acids. V was clipped by 5 bases and J by 0 bases, with 12 bases between them. CDR1 is SGHRS, CDR2 YFSETQ, per germline.

The chain has TRBV5-5 and TRBJ2-5; 9 positions agree with TRBD2. Per germline, CDR1 SGHKS and CDR2 YYEKEE (reference sequence). The junction had 6 bases not matched to a gene; V was cut back by 4 bases and J by 5 bases. This CDR3 is built from 14 residues. CDR3 in amino acids: CASSAATSGETQYF. The CDR3 DNA sequence: TGTGCCAGCAGCGCCGCCACTAGCGGGGAGACCCAGTACTTC. The full variable domain, completed using reference TRBV5-5 and TRBJ2-5, is DAGVTQSPTHLIKTRGQQVTLRCSPISGHKSVSWYQQVLGQGPQFIFQYYEKEERGRGNFPDRFSARQFPNYSSELNVNALLLGDSALYLCASSAATSGETQYFGPGTRLLVL.

This rearrangement joins TRBV6-6 to TRBJ1-1, with a weak D call TRBD1 (6 bases). V lost 5 bases, J lost 7 bases, and 11 bases lay in between. This CDR3 has 12 amino acids. Germline CDR1 MNHNY, CDR2 SVGAGI (reference sequence). The CDR3, as DNA: TGTGCCAGCAGTAGGACAGCTAATGAAGCTTTCTTT. Protein product: CASSRTANEAFF.

This chain connects TRBV5-1 to TRBJ2-5; no clear D. V shed 1 base and J shed 2 bases, with 12 bases lying between them. Per germline, CDR1 SGHRS and CDR2 YFSETQ. CDR3 length equals 15 residues. The CDR3 nucleotides read TGCGCCAGCAGCTTGTTAGGCGGCCAGCAAGAGACCCAGTACTTC. Its translation is CASSLLGGQQETQYF.

V is TRBV6-5 and J is TRBJ1-5, with 7 bases matching TRBD1. Germline V gene lookup returns CDR1 MNHEY and CDR2 SVGAGI. The J segment lost 4 bases and the V segment lost 4 bases, leaving 7 bases of the junction unmatched. CDR3 length: 15 amino acids. For the CDR3, the DNA is TGTGCCAGCAGTTCATCTACGACAGGGAATCAGCCCCAGCATTTT. Amino acid sequence: CASSSSTTGNQPQHF.

The sample holds one count of this clone. V is TRBV5-1 and J is TRBJ1-5; TRBD1 is a possible D gene (6 bases). Germline V gene lookup returns CDR1 SGHRS and CDR2 YFSETQ. This CDR3 spans 16 amino acids. Trimming took 0 bases from V and 5 from J, leaving 15 bases between them. The CDR3 region has the DNA TGCGCCAGCAGCTTGGCTCCCGGGACACCAGATCAGCCCCAGCATTTT. Its translation: CASSLAPGTPDQPQHF. The full variable domain, its missing parts supplied by reference TRBV5-1 and TRBJ1-5, is KAGVTQTPRYLIKTRGQQVTLSCSPISGHRSVSWYQQTPGQGLQFLFEYFSETQRNKGNFPGRFSGRQFSNSRSEMNVSTLELGDSALYLCASSLAPGTPDQPQHFGDGTRLSIL.

The V and J genes are TRBV5-4 and TRBJ2-7, with D maybe TRBD1 (6 bases). The germline V gene encodes CDR1 SGHNT and CDR2 YYREEE (reference sequence). This CDR3 is 14 amino acids long. Trimming removed 4 bases from V and 1 base from J, with 12 bases in between. The CDR3 nucleotides read TGTGCCAGCAGCACCACGACAGGTTCCTACGAGCAGTACTTC. Translating gives CASSTTTGSYEQYF.

The genes are TRBV2 and TRBJ2-6; maybe TRBD2 (6 bases). The germline V gene has CDR1 SNHLY and CDR2 FYNNEI. V was trimmed by 7 bases and J by 2 bases, leaving 12 bases between them. The CDR3 is 15 residues long. The CDR3: CASTGGGTGANVLTF. The CDR3 DNA sequence: TGTGCCAGCACTGGGGGAGGAACTGGGGCCAACGTCCTGACTTTC.

The sample holds one count of this clone. The chain couples TRBV3-1 (or the pseudogene TRBV3-2) to TRBJ1-1; D perhaps matches TRBD1 (5 bases). Germline CDR1 and CDR2: LGHDT and YNNKEL (reference sequence). Trimming removed 0 bases from V and 0 bases from J, with 8 bases in between. This CDR3 comprises 15 residues. The CDR3 region is CASSQDPTVNTEAFF. The CDR3 nucleotides read TGTGCCAGCAGCCAAGACCCGACAGTGAACACTGAAGCTTTCTTT.

The rearrangement joins TRBV19 to TRBJ2-3, with a tentative D call TRBD1 (6 bases). V dropped 4 bases and J dropped 7 bases, with 15 bases sitting between them. This CDR3 has 14 amino acids. Per germline, CDR1 LNHDA and CDR2 SQIVND (reference sequence). The CDR3: CASSTGVSSNTQYF. As DNA, the CDR3 is TGTGCCAGTAGTACAGGGGTTTCCTCAAATACGCAGTATTTT.

The V and J genes are TRBV7-9 and TRBJ1-1; TRBD1 might be the D (6 bases). The germline gives CDR1 SEHNR, CDR2 FQNEAQ (reference sequence). Trimming stripped 6 bases from V and 0 bases from J, with 14 bases between. The CDR3 has 15 residues. The CDR3: CASRPGTPMNTEAFF. The CDR3 region has the DNA TGTGCCAGCAGACCCGGGACACCCATGAACACTGAAGCTTTCTTT.

This clone came up once. The chain recombines TRBV7-2 with TRBJ1-1; maybe TRBD1 (6 bases). The CDR3 sequence is 15 residues long. V shed 5 bases and J shed 5 bases, with 18 bases lying between them. From germline, CDR1 is SGHTA and CDR2 FQGNSA. CDR3: CASSPRTTGWTEAFF. DNA of the CDR3: TGTGCCAGCAGCCCAAGAACGACAGGATGGACTGAAGCTTTCTTT.

The V and J genes are TRBV5-1 and TRBJ2-1, with TRBD2 matching 10 bases. Germline V lookup: CDR1 SGHRS, CDR2 YFSETQ. The CDR3 runs 14 residues. After removal of 8 bases from V and 6 bases from J, the junction contained 8 bases not matched to a gene. The CDR3 DNA is TGCGCCAGTACATTAGCGGGGGGTCGCAATGAGCAGTTCTTC. Protein sequence: CASTLAGGRNEQFF.

The chain uses TRBV7-3 and TRBJ2-1; 8 nucleotides line up with TRBD1. After removal of 5 bases from V and 5 bases from J, the junction contained 5 bases not matched to a gene. Germline V gene data show CDR1 as SGHTA and CDR2 as FQGTGA. The CDR3 length is 14 residues. CDR3 amino acids: CASSRDRTNNEQFF. The CDR3, as DNA: TGTGCCAGCAGCCGGGACAGGACCAACAATGAGCAGTTCTTC.

The gene calls are TRBV30 and TRBJ1-2; D not certain. The CDR3 totals 13 residues. The germline CDR1 and CDR2 sequences are GTSNPN and SVGIG (reference sequence). V lost 8 bases and J lost 4, with 17 bases in between. The CDR3 is CAGQPGSSYGYTF. The CDR3 DNA is TGTGCCGGCCAACCGGGATCCAGCTATGGCTACACCTTC.